Below are 26 T cell receptor beta chains sequenced from a single sample in a study of blood T cell repertoires in COVID-19. Produced via immunoSEQ multiplex PCR; TCRdb's table is partial and in-frame only. The sample includes around 120,000 clones, 65% to 80% of them seen just once. Sequencing was done on a sample of peripheral blood. Every receptor here comes from a human donor with acute or convalescent COVID-19. The donor label of this sample is uncertain.

This chain connects TRBV18 to TRBJ2-3; D gene ambiguous. The CDR3 has 14 residues. Trimming stripped 3 bases from V and 1 base from J, with 8 bases between. Germline loops: CDR1 KGHSH, CDR2 LQKENI. In DNA, the CDR3 is TGTGCCAGCTCACCCCGGGTAGGCACAGATACGCAGTATTTT. Residues: CASSPRVGTDTQYF.

The chain recombines TRBV29-1 with TRBJ1-2, with D tentatively TRBD1 (5 bases). V lost 4 bases, J lost 1 base, and 10 bases lay in between. Per the germline V gene, CDR1 is SQVTM and CDR2 is ANQGSEA. CDR3 size: 13 residues. This CDR3 is CSVVWGNNYGYTF. As DNA, the CDR3 is TGCAGCGTTGTTTGGGGCAATAACTATGGCTACACCTTC.

V usage is TRBV6-5 and J usage is TRBJ2-3; 7 bases are a match to TRBD1. The J segment lost 1 base and the V segment lost 6 bases, leaving 7 bases of the junction unmatched. This CDR3 is built from 15 residues. CDR1 is MNHEY, CDR2 SVGAGI, per germline. Here the CDR3 DNA reads TGTGCCAGCAGGCCTACAGGGGTGGGCACAGATACGCAGTATTTT. The encoded protein is CASRPTGVGTDTQYF.

This clone was counted a single time. J is TRBJ2-5 and V is TRBV27, with 12 bases matching TRBD2. Germline values: CDR1 MNHEY, CDR2 SMNVEV (reference sequence). The CDR3 loop spans 19 amino acids. V dropped 0 bases and J dropped 5; count of bases not matched to a gene: 13. CDR3 in amino acids: CASSLSGRWTSGDWETQYF. The CDR3 DNA reads TGTGCCAGCAGTTTATCCGGGCGTTGGACTAGCGGGGATTGGGAGACCCAGTACTTC.

The V call is TRBV19, the J call TRBJ2-3; a possible D gene is TRBD2 (5 bases). The V gene's germline CDR1 is LNHDA and CDR2 SQIVND (reference sequence). V was pared by 4 bases and J by 6 bases, with 5 bases between. There are 11 residues in the CDR3. The CDR3 region is CASSSGDTQYF. DNA for the CDR3: TGTGCCAGTAGTAGCGGGGATACGCAGTATTTT. The full variable domain, its missing parts supplied by reference TRBV19 and TRBJ2-3, is DGGITQSPKYLFRKEGQNVTLSCEQNLNHDAMYWYRQDPGQGLRLIYYSQIVNDFQKGDIAEGYSVSREKKESFPLTVTSAQKNPTAFYLCASSSGDTQYFGPGTRLTVL.

The V call is TRBV4-1, the J call TRBJ1-2, with D unclear. Trimming cost V 0 bases and J 0 bases, with 8 bases left between them. This CDR3 is built from 15 residues. The germline CDR1 and CDR2 sequences are MGHRA and YSYEKL. CDR3 sequence (DNA): TGCGCCAGCAGCCAAGAAGTCCGAGCTAACTATGGCTACACCTTC. It specifies CASSQEVRANYGYTF.

This clone was seen a few times. The J gene is TRBJ2-2, the V gene TRBV7-3, with D hard to call. The length of the CDR3 is 15 residues. Germline CDR1 SGHTA, CDR2 FQGTGA. V lost 4 bases and J 0 bases, leaving 9 bases between the germline ends. The CDR3 nucleotides read TGTGCCAGCAGCTACCACCGGGCGAACACCGGGGAGCTGTTTTTT. Translation: CASSYHRANTGELFF.

The genes are TRBV19 and TRBJ1-5; TRBD1 aligns across 9 bases. The CDR3 extends over 15 amino acids. CDR1 and CDR2 (germline): LNHDA, SQIVND (reference sequence). Germline trimming cut 3 bases from V and 1 base from J; bases unmatched to any gene: 1. The CDR3 nucleotides read TGTGCCAGTAGTATGGGGACAGGGAGCAATCAGCCCCAGCATTTT. Encoded protein: CASSMGTGSNQPQHF.

The V gene is TRBV6-5, the J gene TRBJ2-7; 12 bases are shared with TRBD1. In germline, CDR1 is MNHEY, CDR2 SVGAGI. V lost 8 bases to trimming and J lost 8 bases; unmatched junction nucleotides: 10. There are 14 residues in the CDR3. The CDR3 loop is CASGTGTGGNKQYF. In DNA form, the CDR3 reads TGTGCCAGCGGTACCGGGACAGGGGGCAACAAGCAGTACTTC.

V is TRBV5-8 and J is TRBJ1-4; 7 bases are a match to TRBD1. CDR3 length: 14 amino acids. V gave up 4 bases and J gave up 3 bases; unmatched junction bases: 3. The germline gives CDR1 SGHTS, CDR2 YDEGEE. As DNA, the CDR3 is TGTGCCAGCAGCATGGGACAGCCTAATGAAAAACTGTTTTTT. As protein: CASSMGQPNEKLFF.

The J gene is TRBJ2-6, the V gene TRBV4-1, with 10 bases identical to TRBD1. CDR1 and CDR2 (germline): MGHRA, YSYEKL. J was trimmed by 0 bases and V by 4 bases; bases with no gene match: 9. The CDR3 extends over 19 amino acids. CDR3 DNA: TGCGCCAGCAGCCGCACCGGGACAGGGGAATTCTCTGGGGCCAACGTCCTGACTTTC. Translating gives CASSRTGTGEFSGANVLTF.

This chain links TRBV10-3 with TRBJ2-1; possible D gene TRBD1, 6 bases. The CDR3 extends over 14 amino acids. Trimming shortened V by 8 bases and J by 2 bases, and 13 bases separated the two germline ends. The V gene's germline CDR1 is ENHRY and CDR2 SYGVKD. The CDR3 region has the DNA TGTGCCATCCGCGGACAGTCAGCCTACAATGAGCAGTTCTTC. Its translation: CAIRGQSAYNEQFF.

The chain uses TRBV30 and TRBJ1-2, with D possibly being TRBD1 (5 bases). Trimming shortened V by 0 bases and J by 8 bases, and 10 bases separated the two germline ends. Germline loops: CDR1 GTSNPN, CDR2 SVGIG (reference sequence). This CDR3 comprises 12 residues. The CDR3 region is CAWSVGARGYTF. CDR3 DNA sequence: TGTGCCTGGAGTGTAGGGGCGCGCGGCTACACCTTC.

This clone was picked up a small number of times. This rearrangement joins TRBV19 to TRBJ2-1; 11 bases map to TRBD2. J lost 4 bases, V lost 4 bases, and 6 bases had no gene match. This CDR3 region has 16 residues. Per germline, CDR1 LNHDA and CDR2 SQIVND (reference sequence). The CDR3 coding sequence is TGTGCCAGTAGTACATACGGGACTAGCGGTTACAATGAGCAGTTCTTC. Protein product: CASSTYGTSGYNEQFF.

This clone was counted once. V gene TRBV24-1 combines with J gene TRBJ2-1, with 9 bases matching TRBD1. The germline gives CDR1 KGHDR, CDR2 SFDVKD. Trimming removed 2 bases from V and 1 base from J; junction bases left unmatched: 2. This CDR3 spans 16 amino acids. The CDR3 DNA sequence: TGTGCCACCAGTGATTCCGGGACAGGGTCCTACAATGAGCAGTTCTTC. Residues: CATSDSGTGSYNEQFF.

In this sample, this clone turned up a few times. The V and J genes are TRBV7-9 and TRBJ1-1; D not certain. CDR3 length: 11 amino acids. Trimming stripped 5 bases from V and 3 bases from J, with 4 bases between. Germline CDR1 and CDR2: SEHNR and FQNEAQ (reference sequence). This chain's CDR3 is CASSPYTEAFF. In DNA form, the CDR3 reads TGTGCCAGCAGCCCATACACTGAAGCTTTCTTT. Combining the CDR3 with reference TRBV7-9 and TRBJ1-1 gives the whole variable domain DTGVSQNPRHKITKRGQNVTFRCDPISEHNRLYWYRQTLGQGPEFLTYFQNEAQLEKSRLLSDRFSAERPKGSFSTLEIQRTEQGDSAMYLCASSPYTEAFFGQGTRLTVV.

The chain carries TRBV6-6 and TRBJ1-6; 9 bases match TRBD1. Germline lookup yields CDR1 MNHNY and CDR2 SVGAGI (reference sequence). The V and J ends lost 11 bases and 10 bases, in that order; junction bases with no gene match: 15. This CDR3 is built from 15 residues. The DNA of the CDR3 is TGTGCCTCCCGGGAAGGGACAGGGCTTCGATCACCCCTCCACTTT. Amino acids: CASREGTGLRSPLHF.

CDR3 residues: CASGLVNLAAFF. Here the CDR3 DNA reads TGTGCTAGTGGTTTGGTAAATCTAGCGGCTTTCTTT. J is TRBJ1-1 and V is TRBV12-5; D remains ambiguous. In germline, CDR1 is LGHNT, CDR2 FRNRAP. V lost 0 bases and J 11 bases, leaving 10 bases between the germline ends. There are 12 residues in the CDR3. The full variable domain, completed using reference TRBV12-5 and TRBJ1-1, is DARVTQTPRHKVTEMGQEVTMRCQPILGHNTVFWYRQTMMQGLELLAYFRNRAPLDDSGMPKDRFSAEMPDATLATLKIQPSEPRDSAVYFCASGLVNLAAFFGQGTRLTVV.

Here the CDR3 reads CASSKKGRVETQYF. The CDR3 coding sequence is TGTGCCAGCAGCAAAAAGGGCAGGGTGGAGACCCAGTACTTC. V is TRBV21-1 and J is TRBJ2-5; the D segment call TRBD1 is taken from the table without a DNA check. TRBV21-1 corresponds to a pseudogene. This CDR3 has 14 amino acids.

The V gene is TRBV6-1, the J gene TRBJ2-1; 13 bases agree with TRBD2. Germline trimming cut 2 bases from V and 4 bases from J; bases unmatched to any gene: 2. This CDR3 contains 16 residues. Germline assignment: CDR1 MNHNS and CDR2 SASEGT. The CDR3 sequence: CASSERTSGGYNEQFF. CDR3 sequence (DNA): TGTGCCAGCAGTGAAAGGACTAGCGGGGGTTACAATGAGCAGTTCTTC.

This chain joins TRBV5-1 and TRBJ2-3; a weak D match, TRBD1 (5 bases). V was trimmed by 3 bases and J by 7 bases, leaving 15 bases between them. Germline-derived CDR1 and CDR2 are SGHRS and YFSETQ. CDR3 length: 14 amino acids. The CDR3 region is CASSWTPGQNTQYF. The CDR3 nucleotides are TGCGCCAGCAGCTGGACGCCAGGACAAAATACGCAGTATTTT.

V usage is TRBV19 and J usage is TRBJ1-1, with D possibly matching TRBD1 (6 bases). The germline gives CDR1 LNHDA, CDR2 SQIVND (reference sequence). V lost 9 bases, J lost 4 bases, and 24 bases lay in between. The CDR3 contains 16 residues. CDR3 sequence (DNA): TGTGCCAGCGCAAGCCTCGCGCGGGGGCGGGGCACTGAAGCTTTCTTT. As protein: CASASLARGRGTEAFF.

This clone has just a few counts. This chain links TRBV2 with TRBJ1-2, with D possibly TRBD1 on 5 matching bases. Trimming shortened V by 6 bases and J by 4 bases, and 12 bases separated the two germline ends. This CDR3 region has 13 residues. Germline CDR1 is SNHLY and CDR2 is FYNNEI. The CDR3 sequence: CASSLTDGYGYTF. CDR3 nucleotide sequence: TGTGCCAGCAGCCTGACAGATGGCTATGGCTACACCTTC.

Only one count was recorded for this clone. CDR3 loop: CASSGTGTGVQETQYF. Here the CDR3 DNA reads TGCGCCAGCAGCGGGACCGGGACAGGGGTCCAAGAGACCCAGTACTTC. The V call is TRBV5-1, the J call TRBJ2-5, with 10 positions matching TRBD1. The CDR3 runs to 16 residues. Germline loops: CDR1 SGHRS, CDR2 YFSETQ. V dropped 4 bases and J dropped 1; count of bases not matched to a gene: 7.

The rearrangement joins TRBV6-5 to TRBJ2-5; 10 positions match TRBD1. CDR1 and CDR2 (germline): MNHEY, SVGAGI. The ends lost 7 bases at V and 5 bases at J; junction bases unmatched: 10. This CDR3 contains 15 residues. The DNA for the CDR3 is TGTGCCAGCATCGTAGACAGGGGGCGCCGGGAGACCCAGTACTTC. Encoded protein: CASIVDRGRRETQYF.

The chain employs TRBV6-5 and TRBJ1-6; D is possibly TRBD1 (6 bases). Germline CDR1 reads MNHEY; CDR2 reads SVGAGI. V lost 7 bases, J lost 7 bases, and 11 bases lay in between. This CDR3 is 13 amino acids long. The CDR3 region has the DNA TGTGCCAGCACCCGGACAGAGAATTCACCCCTCCACTTT. Translation gives CASTRTENSPLHF.